Each of the 27 T cell receptor beta chains below was sequenced from the same sample in a study of OX40 agonist ivuxolimab in advanced cancers. Measured with immunoSEQ multiplex PCR; TCRdb has only the in-frame clones, and not every one. The repertoire consists of about 96,000 clones, with 84% occurring once and the leading ten covering around 5.5%. Sequencing used CD4+ or CD8+ T cells sorted from blood, obtained in a trial of the OX40 agonist ivuxolimab. The source is an adult with an advanced solid tumor such as melanoma, head and neck, liver or kidney cancer.

The CDR3 nucleotides are TGTGCCAGCAGCGTAACTAGCATTGTGGCAGATACGCAGTATTTT. It encodes CASSVTSIVADTQYF. This rearrangement joins TRBV9 to TRBJ2-3; maybe TRBD2 (6 bases). This CDR3 region has 15 residues. The V end lost 1 base, the J end lost 4 bases, and 13 bases lay between the germline ends. Germline CDR1 reads SGDLS; CDR2 reads YYNGEE.

This clone was seen a handful of times. The J gene is TRBJ2-7, the V gene TRBV7-9; no definite D call. Germline V gene data show CDR1 as SEHNR and CDR2 as FQNEAQ (reference sequence). V lost 8 bases and J lost 4, with 9 bases in between. The CDR3 runs 11 residues. CDR3 nucleotides: TGTGCCAGCGGAGTCACGTACGAGCAGTACTTC. Amino acid sequence: CASGVTYEQYF.

V gene TRBV5-6 combines with J gene TRBJ2-7; 11 bases align to TRBD2. CDR3 length equals 13 residues. The ends lost 5 bases at V and 11 bases at J; junction bases unmatched: 9. Germline V gene sequence: CDR1 SGHDT, CDR2 YYEEEE. In nucleotides, the CDR3 is TGTGCCAGCAGACCGGGACTAGCGGAGAGGGAGTACTTC. Protein product: CASRPGLAEREYF.

V is TRBV6-1 and J is TRBJ1-3; 9 bases align to TRBD1. The CDR3 contains 16 residues. Germline values: CDR1 MNHNS, CDR2 SASEGT. V lost 4 bases, J lost 4 bases, and 8 bases stayed unmatched. The CDR3 coding sequence is TGTGCCAGCAGTGGGCCCGGACAGGGGATAGGAAACACCATATATTTT. Amino acids: CASSGPGQGIGNTIYF.

This rearrangement joins TRBV7-3 to TRBJ1-6, with D possibly matching TRBD1 (5 bases). The CDR3 runs to 14 residues. From germline, CDR1 is SGHTA and CDR2 FQGTGA. V shed 5 bases and J shed 6 bases, with 11 bases lying between them. Here the CDR3 DNA reads TGTGCCAGCAGCGTACAGGCAACTAATTCACCCCTCCACTTT. This sequence encodes CASSVQATNSPLHF.

The rearrangement joins TRBV27 to TRBJ2-1; TRBD2 agrees at 11 bases. The CDR3 loop spans 16 amino acids. The germline CDR1 and CDR2 sequences are MNHEY and SMNVEV (reference sequence). The ends lost 3 bases at V and 4 bases at J; junction bases unmatched: 5. CDR3 sequence (DNA): TGTGCCAGCAGTTTGCTAGCGGGAGGCCGATACAATGAGCAGTTCTTC. Amino acid sequence: CASSLLAGGRYNEQFF.

Here the CDR3 reads CAWSVRGQRTRGYTF. The CDR3 DNA is TGTGCCTGGAGTGTAAGAGGCCAACGAACGCGGGGCTACACCTTC. The chain recombines TRBV30 with TRBJ1-2; D uncertain. V was cut by 0 bases and J by 8 bases, with 19 bases left in between. CDR1 is GTSNPN, CDR2 SVGIG, per germline (reference sequence). This CDR3 contains 15 residues.

The chain employs TRBV4-1 and TRBJ1-5, with 8 positions matching TRBD1. Per the germline V gene, CDR1 is MGHRA and CDR2 is YSYEKL. CDR3 length: 18 amino acids. V was pared by 0 bases and J by 6 bases, with 13 bases of the junction left unmatched. CDR3 sequence: CASSQDPTGGPGFQPQHF. The CDR3 nucleotides are TGCGCCAGCAGCCAAGATCCTACAGGGGGACCAGGGTTTCAGCCCCAGCATTTT.

This clone was counted once. This chain uses TRBV7-9 with TRBJ1-4; 8 nucleotides agree with TRBD1. The CDR3 totals 14 residues. Trimming at V came to 4 bases and at J to 8 bases, leaving 6 bases not matched to a gene. CDR1 and CDR2 from the germline V gene are SEHNR and FQNEAQ (reference sequence). The chain's CDR3 is CASSSTGAGEKLFF. The CDR3 DNA reads as TGTGCCAGCAGCTCGACAGGGGCCGGAGAAAAACTGTTTTTT.

The J gene is TRBJ2-1, the V gene TRBV10-3; 8 nucleotides match TRBD2. This CDR3 is built from 17 residues. Trimming removed 2 bases from V and 2 bases from J; junction bases left unmatched: 8. The V gene's germline CDR1 is ENHRY and CDR2 SYGVKD. CDR3 DNA sequence: TGTGCCATCAGTGAGGTCGGGAGGGACGAAACCTACAATGAGCAGTTCTTC. This translates into CAISEVGRDETYNEQFF.

This clone was seen a single time. The V call is TRBV27, the J call TRBJ2-7; D perhaps matches TRBD1 (6 bases). Trimming pared 5 bases from V and 3 bases from J, leaving 17 bases between. Germline CDR1 and CDR2: MNHEY and SMNVEV (reference sequence). This CDR3 has 15 residues. CDR3 in DNA: TGTGCCAGCAGTGTGGCTCAGGGGTACGGCTACGAGCAGTACTTC. It translates to CASSVAQGYGYEQYF.

This chain joins TRBV6-5 and TRBJ1-1; 7 positions match TRBD1. Germline assignment: CDR1 MNHEY and CDR2 SVGAGI. Trimming cost V 6 bases and J 5 bases; bases outside gene matches: 6. The CDR3 consists of 13 residues. The CDR3 coding sequence is TGTGCCAGCAGGCAGGGGGGGGAGACTGAAGCTTTCTTT. This sequence encodes CASRQGGETEAFF.

The rearrangement links TRBV27 to TRBJ1-1; 8 bases agree with TRBD1. V trimming: 6 bases; J trimming: 2 bases; junction bases outside the gene matches: 8. Germline lookup yields CDR1 MNHEY and CDR2 SMNVEV (reference sequence). The CDR3 loop spans 15 amino acids. Written as DNA, the CDR3 is TGTGCCAGCAGCCAACAGGGACAGGTTAACACTGAAGCTTTCTTT. Amino acids: CASSQQGQVNTEAFF.

This rearrangement joins TRBV7-8 to TRBJ1-5; maybe TRBD1 (5 bases). This CDR3 has 16 residues. The V gene's germline CDR1 is SGHVS and CDR2 FQNEAQ. The V and J ends lost 3 bases and 7 bases respectively, with 19 bases between them. CDR3 coding DNA: TGTGCCAGCAGCTTCGCCCATTCGAGGGGAGAGCAGCCCCAGCATTTT. It is translated as CASSFAHSRGEQPQHF.

The rearrangement uses TRBV19 and TRBJ1-2; D gene uncertain. Trimming left V 4 bases short and J 4 bases short, with 16 bases between. The germline V gene encodes CDR1 LNHDA and CDR2 SQIVND (reference sequence). The CDR3 has 15 residues. CDR3 sequence (DNA): TGTGCCAGTAGTACTGGACGCGCCCAAACCTATGGCTACACCTTC. Translated, it gives CASSTGRAQTYGYTF.

V gene TRBV27 combines with J gene TRBJ2-3; TRBD1 or TRBD2 may be the D gene (5 bases each). CDR3 length: 14 residues. Trimming removed 8 bases at V and 3 bases at J, with 15 bases between. CDR1 and CDR2 from the germline V gene are MNHEY and SMNVEV (reference sequence). The CDR3 is CASSLPGATDTQYF. The CDR3 nucleotides read TGTGCCAGCTCCCTGCCCGGGGCGACAGATACGCAGTATTTT.

This clone has just one count. The gene calls are TRBV7-6 and TRBJ2-1; unclear D gene. Trimming took off 5 bases at V and 2 bases at J, with 13 bases between the two ends. CDR1 is SGHVS, CDR2 FNYEAQ, per germline. This CDR3 has 15 amino acids. CDR3 loop: CASSLRPQAYNEQFF. CDR3 nucleotides: TGTGCCAGCAGCCTACGCCCCCAGGCCTACAATGAGCAGTTCTTC. Filled out from reference TRBV7-6 and TRBJ2-1, the complete variable domain reads GAGVSQSPRYKVTKRGQDVALRCDPISGHVSLYWYRQALGQGPEFLTYFNYEAQQDKSGLPNDRFSAERPEGSISTLTIQRTEQRDSAMYRCASSLRPQAYNEQFFGPGTRLTVL.

This clone has just a few counts. The chain combines TRBV28 with TRBJ1-5; 9 bases line up with TRBD1. Germline trimming cut 6 bases from V and 2 bases from J; bases unmatched to any gene: 5. The germline V gene encodes CDR1 MDHEN and CDR2 SYDVKM. This CDR3 has 15 residues. CDR3 sequence (DNA): TGTGCCAGCAGACCGGGACAGGGAGGCAATCAGCCCCAGCATTTT. As protein: CASRPGQGGNQPQHF.

The chain has TRBV10-3 and TRBJ1-1; 8 bases agree with TRBD1. Per germline, CDR1 ENHRY and CDR2 SYGVKD. The J segment lost 0 bases and the V segment lost 1 base, leaving 4 bases of the junction unmatched. The CDR3 is made up of 16 amino acids. CDR3 amino acids: CAISELDRAVNTEAFF. In DNA, the CDR3 is TGTGCCATCAGTGAGTTGGACAGGGCTGTGAACACTGAAGCTTTCTTT.

The chain recombines TRBV12-5 with TRBJ2-7; 9 bases fit TRBD2. Per the germline V gene, CDR1 is LGHNT and CDR2 is FRNRAP. After removal of 6 bases from V and 3 bases from J, the junction contained 6 bases not matched to a gene. There are 14 residues in the CDR3. Written as DNA, the CDR3 is TGTGCTAGTGGGCGGGGGGGCGCTTACTACGAGCAGTACTTC. Translated: CASGRGGAYYEQYF.

The rearrangement links TRBV5-1 to TRBJ2-7, with a tentative D call TRBD2 (6 bases). Germline V gene lookup returns CDR1 SGHRS and CDR2 YFSETQ. The CDR3 runs 14 residues. Trimming removed 6 bases at V and 0 bases at J, with 13 bases between. The CDR3 DNA is TGCGCCAGCACCTTAGCGGCCGACTCCTACGAGCAGTACTTC. Protein sequence: CASTLAADSYEQYF.

The V call is TRBV5-6, the J call TRBJ2-2; 14 nucleotides line up with TRBD2. V trimming: 4 bases; J trimming: 1 base; junction bases outside the gene matches: 6. This CDR3 comprises 18 residues. Looked up from germline, CDR1 is SGHDT and CDR2 is YYEEEE. In DNA form, the CDR3 reads TGTGCCAGCAGCGCGGGACTAGCGGGGGCTATGAACACCGGGGAGCTGTTTTTT. This gives the protein CASSAGLAGAMNTGELFF.

V is TRBV5-1 and J is TRBJ1-1; D not resolved. The CDR3 totals 13 residues. Trimming took 2 bases from V and 8 from J, leaving 13 bases between them. CDR1 is SGHRS, CDR2 YFSETQ, per germline. CDR3 sequence: CASSFNRELEAFF. CDR3 coding DNA: TGCGCCAGCAGCTTTAACCGGGAACTGGAAGCTTTCTTT. The variable domain in full, with the rest retrieved from reference TRBV5-1 and TRBJ1-1, is KAGVTQTPRYLIKTRGQQVTLSCSPISGHRSVSWYQQTPGQGLQFLFEYFSETQRNKGNFPGRFSGRQFSNSRSEMNVSTLELGDSALYLCASSFNRELEAFFGQGTRLTVV.

This clone came up a few times. The CDR3 here is CASSADRNSGNTIYF. The CDR3 nucleotides read TGTGCCAGCAGTGCAGACAGGAACTCTGGAAACACCATATATTTT. This chain uses TRBV9 with TRBJ1-3, with D possibly matching TRBD1 (6 bases). Germline loops: CDR1 SGDLS, CDR2 YYNGEE. The germline V and J ends were trimmed by 5 bases and 0 bases, with 12 bases remaining between them. The CDR3 totals 15 residues.

The rearrangement uses TRBV7-3 and TRBJ1-2; D perhaps matches TRBD1 (6 bases). The length of the CDR3 is 14 residues. Germline V gene lookup returns CDR1 SGHTA and CDR2 FQGTGA. Between the trimmed V and J ends, which lost 0 bases and 7 bases, there was a span of 12 bases. The CDR3: CASSLTDSSVGYTF. The CDR3 DNA is TGTGCCAGCAGCTTAACGGACAGCAGCGTTGGCTACACCTTC.

The rearrangement uses TRBV27 and TRBJ1-2; D unresolved. Germline V CDR1 and CDR2: MNHEY, SMNVEV (reference sequence). Trimming stripped 0 bases from V and 4 bases from J, with 18 bases between. This CDR3 comprises 17 residues. The CDR3 protein is CASSLSPSITGSYGYTF. CDR3 sequence (DNA): TGTGCCAGCAGTTTATCCCCCTCTATCACGGGGAGCTATGGCTACACCTTC.

The rearrangement uses TRBV7-2 and TRBJ2-1, with D maybe TRBD2 (6 bases). The CDR3 length is 15 residues. CDR1 SGHTA and CDR2 FQGNSA come from the germline V gene. Trimming took off 3 bases at V and 7 bases at J, with 16 bases between the two ends. The CDR3 DNA reads TGTGCCAGCAGCTTCGATCGGGACTCGTTAAATGAGCAGTTCTTC. It encodes CASSFDRDSLNEQFF.